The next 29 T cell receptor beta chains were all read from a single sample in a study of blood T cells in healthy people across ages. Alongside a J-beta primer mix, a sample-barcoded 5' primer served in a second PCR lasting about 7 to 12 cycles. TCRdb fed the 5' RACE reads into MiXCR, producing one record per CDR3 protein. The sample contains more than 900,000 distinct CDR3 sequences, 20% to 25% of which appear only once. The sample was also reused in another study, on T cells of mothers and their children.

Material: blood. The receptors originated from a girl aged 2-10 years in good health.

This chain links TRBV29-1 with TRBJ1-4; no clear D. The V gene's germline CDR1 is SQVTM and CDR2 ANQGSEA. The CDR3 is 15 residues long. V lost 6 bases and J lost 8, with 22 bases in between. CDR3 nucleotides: TGCAGCGTCCTACTTTCCGGAGACATGGAGGAAAAACTGTTTTTT. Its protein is CSVLLSGDMEEKLFF.

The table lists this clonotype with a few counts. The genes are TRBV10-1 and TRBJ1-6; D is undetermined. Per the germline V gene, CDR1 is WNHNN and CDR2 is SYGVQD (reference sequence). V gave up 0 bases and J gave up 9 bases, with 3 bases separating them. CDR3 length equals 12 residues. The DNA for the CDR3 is TGCGCCAGCAGTGAGTCGAGTTCACCCCTCCACTTT. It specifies CASSESSSPLHF.

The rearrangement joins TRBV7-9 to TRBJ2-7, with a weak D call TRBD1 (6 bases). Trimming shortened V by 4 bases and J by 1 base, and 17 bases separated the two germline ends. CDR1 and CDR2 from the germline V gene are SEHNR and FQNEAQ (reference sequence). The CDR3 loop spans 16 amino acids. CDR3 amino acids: CASSSLTPGQSYEQYF. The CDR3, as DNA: TGTGCCAGCAGCTCCCTAACTCCGGGACAATCCTACGAGCAGTACTTC.

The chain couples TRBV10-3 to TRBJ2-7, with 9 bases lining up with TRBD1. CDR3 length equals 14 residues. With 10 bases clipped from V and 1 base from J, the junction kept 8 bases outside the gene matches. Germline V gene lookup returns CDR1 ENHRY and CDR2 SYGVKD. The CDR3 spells CANRGPTGSYEQYF. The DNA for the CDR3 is TGTGCCAACAGGGGGCCGACAGGGTCCTACGAGCAGTACTTC.

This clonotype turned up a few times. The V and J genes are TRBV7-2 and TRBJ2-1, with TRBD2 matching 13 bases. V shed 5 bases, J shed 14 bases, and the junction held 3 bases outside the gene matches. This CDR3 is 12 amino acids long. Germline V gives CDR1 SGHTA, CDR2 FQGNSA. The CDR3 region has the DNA TGTGCCAGCAGCATGGGACTAGCGGGAAAGTTCTTC. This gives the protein CASSMGLAGKFF.

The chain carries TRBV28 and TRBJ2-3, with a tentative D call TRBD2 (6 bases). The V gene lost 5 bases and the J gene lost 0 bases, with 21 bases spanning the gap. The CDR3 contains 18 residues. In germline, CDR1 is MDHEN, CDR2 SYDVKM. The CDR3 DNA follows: TGTGCCAGCAGTCCAAGCCCCATCAGTGGGGGGAGCACAGATACGCAGTATTTT. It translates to CASSPSPISGGSTDTQYF.

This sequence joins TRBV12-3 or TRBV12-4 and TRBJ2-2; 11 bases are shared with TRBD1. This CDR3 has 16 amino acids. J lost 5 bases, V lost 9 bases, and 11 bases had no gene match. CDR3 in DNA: TGTGCCAGTGTCCGGGACAGGGGGTTTGTGACCGGGGAGCTGTTTTTT. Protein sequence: CASVRDRGFVTGELFF.

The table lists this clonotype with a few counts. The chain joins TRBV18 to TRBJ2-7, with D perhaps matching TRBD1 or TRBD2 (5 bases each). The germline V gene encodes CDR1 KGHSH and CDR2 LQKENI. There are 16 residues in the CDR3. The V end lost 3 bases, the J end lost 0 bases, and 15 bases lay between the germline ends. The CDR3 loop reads CASSPSEGTDSYEQYF. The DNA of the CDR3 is TGTGCCAGCTCACCTAGTGAGGGGACGGACTCCTACGAGCAGTACTTC.

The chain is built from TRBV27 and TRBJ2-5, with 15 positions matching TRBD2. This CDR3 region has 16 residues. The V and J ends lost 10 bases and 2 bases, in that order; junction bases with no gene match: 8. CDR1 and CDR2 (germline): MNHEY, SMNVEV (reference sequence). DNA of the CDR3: TGTGCCACCTTGGGACTAGCGGGAGGCACTCAAGAGACCCAGTACTTC. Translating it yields CATLGLAGGTQETQYF.

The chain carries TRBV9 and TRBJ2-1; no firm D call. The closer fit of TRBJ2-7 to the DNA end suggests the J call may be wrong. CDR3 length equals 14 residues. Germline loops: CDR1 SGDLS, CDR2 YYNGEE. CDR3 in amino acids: CASSVAPQDYEQYF. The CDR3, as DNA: TGTGCCAGCAGCGTAGCGCCGCAGGATTACGAGCAGTACTTC.

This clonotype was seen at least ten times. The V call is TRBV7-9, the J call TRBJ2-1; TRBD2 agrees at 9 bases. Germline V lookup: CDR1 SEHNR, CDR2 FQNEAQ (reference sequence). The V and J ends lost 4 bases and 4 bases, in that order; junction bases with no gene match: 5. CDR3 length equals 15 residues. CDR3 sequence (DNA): TGTGCCAGCAGCTCACGGACTAGCGAATACAATGAGCAGTTCTTC. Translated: CASSSRTSEYNEQFF.

CDR3 nucleotides: TGCGCCAGCAGCCAAGATCCAAGGCAAGATACGCAGTATTTT. It encodes CASSQDPRQDTQYF. This chain joins TRBV4-1 and TRBJ2-3; D is unresolved. CDR1 and CDR2 (germline): MGHRA, YSYEKL. V was shortened by 0 bases and J by 5 bases, with 9 bases between the two germline ends. The CDR3 extends over 14 amino acids.

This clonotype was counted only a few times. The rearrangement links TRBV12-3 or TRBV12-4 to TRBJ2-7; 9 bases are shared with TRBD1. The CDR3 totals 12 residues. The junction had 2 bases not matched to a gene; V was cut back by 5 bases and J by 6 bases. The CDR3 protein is CASSTTGGEQYF. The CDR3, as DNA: TGTGCCAGCAGTACGACAGGGGGCGAGCAGTACTTC.

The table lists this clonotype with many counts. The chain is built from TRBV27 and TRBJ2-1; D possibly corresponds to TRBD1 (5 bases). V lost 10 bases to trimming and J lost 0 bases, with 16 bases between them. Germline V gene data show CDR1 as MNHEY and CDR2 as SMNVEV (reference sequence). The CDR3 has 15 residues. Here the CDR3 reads CATRTGSSSYNEQFF. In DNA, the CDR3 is TGTGCCACCCGCACAGGTTCGAGCTCCTACAATGAGCAGTTCTTC.

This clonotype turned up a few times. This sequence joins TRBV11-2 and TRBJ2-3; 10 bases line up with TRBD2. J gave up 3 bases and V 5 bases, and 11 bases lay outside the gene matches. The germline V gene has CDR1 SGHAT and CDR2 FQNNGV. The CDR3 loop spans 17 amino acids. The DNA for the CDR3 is TGTGCCAGCAGCCCAACGGCTAGCGGGGGCTATACAGATACGCAGTATTTT. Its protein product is CASSPTASGGYTDTQYF.

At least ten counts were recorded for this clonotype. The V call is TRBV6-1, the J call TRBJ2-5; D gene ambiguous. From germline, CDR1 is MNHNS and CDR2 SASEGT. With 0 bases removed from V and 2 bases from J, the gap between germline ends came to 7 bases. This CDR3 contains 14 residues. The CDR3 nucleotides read TGTGCCAGCAGTGAAGCGCTGGGGCAAGAGACCCAGTACTTC. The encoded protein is CASSEALGQETQYF.

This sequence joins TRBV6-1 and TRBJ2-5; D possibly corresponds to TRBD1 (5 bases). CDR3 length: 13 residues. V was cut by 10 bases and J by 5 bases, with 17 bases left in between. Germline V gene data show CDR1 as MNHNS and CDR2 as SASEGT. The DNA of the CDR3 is TGTGCCACGCTACTGAGTTGGGGCGAGACCCAGTACTTC. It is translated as CATLLSWGETQYF.

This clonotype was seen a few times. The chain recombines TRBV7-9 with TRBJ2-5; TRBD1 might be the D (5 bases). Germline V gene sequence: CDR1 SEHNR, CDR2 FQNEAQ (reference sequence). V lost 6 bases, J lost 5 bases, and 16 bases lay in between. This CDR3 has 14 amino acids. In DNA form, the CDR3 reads TGTGCCAGCAGGCCCCATTTCTCAGGGGAGACCCAGTACTTC. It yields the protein CASRPHFSGETQYF.

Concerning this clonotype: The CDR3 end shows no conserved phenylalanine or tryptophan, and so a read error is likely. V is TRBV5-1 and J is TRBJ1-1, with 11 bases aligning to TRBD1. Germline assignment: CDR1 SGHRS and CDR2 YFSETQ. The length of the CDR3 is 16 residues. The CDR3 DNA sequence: TGCTCCTCGACTGGGGGGGACAGGGGGTCGAAAACTGAAGCTTTCCTT. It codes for CSSTGGDRGSKTEAFL.

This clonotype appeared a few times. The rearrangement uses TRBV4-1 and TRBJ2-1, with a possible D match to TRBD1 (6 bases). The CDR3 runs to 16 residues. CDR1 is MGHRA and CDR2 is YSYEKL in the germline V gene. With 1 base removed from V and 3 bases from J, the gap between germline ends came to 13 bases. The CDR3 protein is CASSQVGRGSYNEQFF. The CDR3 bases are TGCGCCAGCAGCCAAGTTGGCAGGGGAAGCTACAATGAGCAGTTCTTC.

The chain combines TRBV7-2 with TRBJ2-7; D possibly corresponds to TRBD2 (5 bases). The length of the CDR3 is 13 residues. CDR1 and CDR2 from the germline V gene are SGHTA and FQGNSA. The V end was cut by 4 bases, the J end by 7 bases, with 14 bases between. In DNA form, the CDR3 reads TGTGCCAGCAGCTCCTCCCGGGGATGGGAGCAGTACTTC. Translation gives CASSSSRGWEQYF.

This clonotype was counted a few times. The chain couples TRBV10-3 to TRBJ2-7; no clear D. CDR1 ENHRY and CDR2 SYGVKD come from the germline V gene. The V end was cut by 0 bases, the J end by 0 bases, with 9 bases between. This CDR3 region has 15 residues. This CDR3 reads CAISESTVISYEQYF. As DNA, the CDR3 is TGTGCCATCAGTGAGTCGACGGTCATCTCCTACGAGCAGTACTTC.

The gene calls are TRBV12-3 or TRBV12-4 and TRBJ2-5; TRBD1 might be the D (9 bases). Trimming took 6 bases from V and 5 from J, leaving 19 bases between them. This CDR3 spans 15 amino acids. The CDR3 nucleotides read TGTGCCAGCAGCCCGACAGGGGGACTAGGGGAGACCCAGTACTTC. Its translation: CASSPTGGLGETQYF.

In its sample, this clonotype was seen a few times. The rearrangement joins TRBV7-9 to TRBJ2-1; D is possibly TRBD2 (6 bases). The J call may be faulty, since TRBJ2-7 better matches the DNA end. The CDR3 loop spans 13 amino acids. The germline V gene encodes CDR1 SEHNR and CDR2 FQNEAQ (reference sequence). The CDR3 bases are TGTGCCAGCAGCTTTCCGGGAGACTACGAGCAGTACTTC. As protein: CASSFPGDYEQYF.

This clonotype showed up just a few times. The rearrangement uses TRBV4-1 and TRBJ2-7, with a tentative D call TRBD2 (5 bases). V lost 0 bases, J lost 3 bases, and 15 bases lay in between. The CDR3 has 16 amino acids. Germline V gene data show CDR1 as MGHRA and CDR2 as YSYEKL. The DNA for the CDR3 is TGCGCCAGCAGCCAAGACCCCAGCGGAGCACACTACGAGCAGTACTTC. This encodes CASSQDPSGAHYEQYF.

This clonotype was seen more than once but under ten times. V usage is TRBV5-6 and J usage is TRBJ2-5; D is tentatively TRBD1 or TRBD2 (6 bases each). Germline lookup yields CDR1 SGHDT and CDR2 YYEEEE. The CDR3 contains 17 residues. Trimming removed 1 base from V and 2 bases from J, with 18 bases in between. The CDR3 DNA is TGTGCCAGCAGCTTGTTTTTATCCGGGGGCGGTCAAGAGACCCAGTACTTC. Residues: CASSLFLSGGGQETQYF.

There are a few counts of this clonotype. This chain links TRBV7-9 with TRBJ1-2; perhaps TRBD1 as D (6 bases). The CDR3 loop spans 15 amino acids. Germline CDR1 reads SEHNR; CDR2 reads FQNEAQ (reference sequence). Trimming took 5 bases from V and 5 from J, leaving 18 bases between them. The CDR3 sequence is CASSTTLQGHYGYTF. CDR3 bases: TGTGCCAGCAGCACCACTCTACAGGGCCATTATGGCTACACCTTC.

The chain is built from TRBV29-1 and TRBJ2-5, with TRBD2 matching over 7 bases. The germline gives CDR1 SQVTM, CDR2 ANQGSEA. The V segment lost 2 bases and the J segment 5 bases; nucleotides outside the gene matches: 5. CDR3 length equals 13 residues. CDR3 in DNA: TGCAGCGTTGAAATGGGGGGGAAGGAGACCCAGTACTTC. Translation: CSVEMGGKETQYF.

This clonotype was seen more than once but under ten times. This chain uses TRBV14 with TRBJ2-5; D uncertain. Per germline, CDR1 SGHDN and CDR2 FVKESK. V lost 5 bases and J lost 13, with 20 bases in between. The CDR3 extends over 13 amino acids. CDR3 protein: CASSSSTSAWGYF. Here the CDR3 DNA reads TGTGCCAGCAGCTCGTCGACCTCGGCTTGGGGGTACTTC.